These 2 T cell receptor beta chains share one sample of origin, sequenced in a study of shared clonotypes between healthy human individuals. Measured with immunoSEQ multiplex PCR; TCRdb has only the in-frame clones, and not every one. The profile shows 190,000 or so clones, just under 95% of them singletons. Sequenced input: naive CD4+ T cells sorted from blood. The sample's subset: CD45RA+ positively selected. The receptors originated from a woman in her 30s in good health.

The rearrangement joins TRBV28 to TRBJ1-1; no definite D call. This CDR3 spans 16 amino acids. V lost 5 bases and J lost 1, with 17 bases in between. The V gene's germline CDR1 is MDHEN and CDR2 SYDVKM. The CDR3 protein is CASSPPDGRRNTEAFF. The DNA for the CDR3 is TGTGCCAGCAGTCCACCGGACGGGCGAAGGAACACTGAAGCTTTCTTT.

This chain links TRBV19 with TRBJ1-5, with 11 bases lining up with TRBD1. Trimming at V came to 6 bases and at J to 0 bases, leaving 10 bases not matched to a gene. CDR1 and CDR2 from the germline V gene are LNHDA and SQIVND (reference sequence). This CDR3 contains 18 residues. CDR3 DNA: TGTGCCAGTAGAGGACAGGGGGCGATAACTTATAGCAATCAGCCCCAGCATTTT. Amino acids: CASRGQGAITYSNQPQHF.